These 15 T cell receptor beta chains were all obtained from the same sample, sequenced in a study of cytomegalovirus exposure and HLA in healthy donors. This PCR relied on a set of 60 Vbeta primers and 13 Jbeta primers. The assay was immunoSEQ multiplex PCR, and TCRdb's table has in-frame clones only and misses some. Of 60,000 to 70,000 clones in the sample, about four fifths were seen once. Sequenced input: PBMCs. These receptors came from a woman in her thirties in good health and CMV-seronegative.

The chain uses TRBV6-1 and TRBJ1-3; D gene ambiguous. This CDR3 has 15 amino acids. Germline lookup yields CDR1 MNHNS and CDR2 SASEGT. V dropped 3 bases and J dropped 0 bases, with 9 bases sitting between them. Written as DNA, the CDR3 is TGTGCCAGCAGTGAGGGCGCTTACTCTGGAAACACCATATATTTT. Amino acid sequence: CASSEGAYSGNTIYF.

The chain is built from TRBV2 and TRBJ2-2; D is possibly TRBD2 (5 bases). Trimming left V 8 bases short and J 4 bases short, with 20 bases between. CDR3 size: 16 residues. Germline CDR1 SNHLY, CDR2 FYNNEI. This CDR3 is CASVPSEGEITGELFF. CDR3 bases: TGTGCCAGCGTCCCCTCCGAGGGTGAAATCACCGGGGAGCTGTTTTTT.

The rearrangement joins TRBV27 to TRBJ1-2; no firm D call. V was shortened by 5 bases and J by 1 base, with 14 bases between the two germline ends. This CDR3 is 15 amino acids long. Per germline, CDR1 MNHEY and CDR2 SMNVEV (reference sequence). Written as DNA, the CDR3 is TGTGCCAGCAGTCCCACCTTCACGGGTAACTATGGCTACACCTTC. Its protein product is CASSPTFTGNYGYTF.

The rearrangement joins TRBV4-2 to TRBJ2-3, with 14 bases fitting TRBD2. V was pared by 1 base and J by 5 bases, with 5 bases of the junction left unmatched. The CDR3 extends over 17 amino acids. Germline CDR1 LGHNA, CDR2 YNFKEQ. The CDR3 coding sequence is TGTGCCAGCAGCCAAGTAGGTGGGACTAGCGGGGGAGATACGCAGTATTTT. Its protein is CASSQVGGTSGGDTQYF.

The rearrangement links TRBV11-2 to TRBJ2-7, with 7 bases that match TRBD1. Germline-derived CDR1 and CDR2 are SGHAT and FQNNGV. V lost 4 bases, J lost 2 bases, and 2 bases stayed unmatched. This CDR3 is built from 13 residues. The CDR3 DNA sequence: TGTGCCAGCAGCTCCGGGACAGCCTACGAGCAGTACTTC. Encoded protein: CASSSGTAYEQYF.

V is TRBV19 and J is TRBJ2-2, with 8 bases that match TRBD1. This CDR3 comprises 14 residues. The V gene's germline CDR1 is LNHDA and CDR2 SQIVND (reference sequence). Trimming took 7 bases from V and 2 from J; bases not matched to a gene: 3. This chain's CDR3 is CASTRGRNTGELFF. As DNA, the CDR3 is TGTGCCAGTACCAGGGGGCGAAACACCGGGGAGCTGTTTTTT. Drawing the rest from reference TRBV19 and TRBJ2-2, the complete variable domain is DGGITQSPKYLFRKEGQNVTLSCEQNLNHDAMYWYRQDPGQGLRLIYYSQIVNDFQKGDIAEGYSVSREKKESFPLTVTSAQKNPTAFYLCASTRGRNTGELFFGEGSRLTVL.

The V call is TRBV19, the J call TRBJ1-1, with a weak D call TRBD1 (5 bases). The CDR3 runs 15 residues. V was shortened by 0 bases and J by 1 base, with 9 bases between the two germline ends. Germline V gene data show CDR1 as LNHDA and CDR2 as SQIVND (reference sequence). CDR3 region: CASSIDQGRNTEAFF. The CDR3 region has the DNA TGTGCCAGTAGTATAGACCAGGGCCGGAACACTGAAGCTTTCTTT.

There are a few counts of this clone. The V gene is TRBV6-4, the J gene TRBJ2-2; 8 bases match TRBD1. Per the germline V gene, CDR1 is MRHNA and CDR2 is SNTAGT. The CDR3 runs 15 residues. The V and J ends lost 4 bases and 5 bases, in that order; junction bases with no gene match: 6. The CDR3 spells CASSVDRVGTGELFF. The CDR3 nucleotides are TGTGCCAGCAGTGTGGACAGGGTCGGAACCGGGGAGCTGTTTTTT.

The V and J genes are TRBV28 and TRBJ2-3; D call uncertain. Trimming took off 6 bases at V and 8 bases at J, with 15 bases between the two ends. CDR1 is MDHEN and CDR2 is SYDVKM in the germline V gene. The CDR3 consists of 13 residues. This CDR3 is CASSPTWAGTQYF. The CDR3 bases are TGTGCCAGCAGCCCAACCTGGGCCGGTACGCAGTATTTT.

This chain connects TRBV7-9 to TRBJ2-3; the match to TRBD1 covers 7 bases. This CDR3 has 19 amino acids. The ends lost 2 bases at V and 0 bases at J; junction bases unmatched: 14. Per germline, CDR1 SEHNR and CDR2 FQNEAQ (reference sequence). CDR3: CASSLSALRTGTSTDTQYF. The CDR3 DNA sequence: TGTGCCAGCAGCTTAAGCGCGTTAAGGACAGGCACTAGCACAGATACGCAGTATTTT.

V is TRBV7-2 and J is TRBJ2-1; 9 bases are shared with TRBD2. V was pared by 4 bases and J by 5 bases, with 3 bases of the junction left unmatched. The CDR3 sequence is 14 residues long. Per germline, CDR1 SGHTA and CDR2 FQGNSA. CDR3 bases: TGTGCCAGCAGCTCGGGACTAGCCAACAATGAGCAGTTCTTC. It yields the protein CASSSGLANNEQFF.

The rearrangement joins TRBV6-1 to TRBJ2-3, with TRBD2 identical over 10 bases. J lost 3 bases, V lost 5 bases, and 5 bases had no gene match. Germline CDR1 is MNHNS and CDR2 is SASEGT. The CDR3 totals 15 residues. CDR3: CASSSSSGGTDTQYF. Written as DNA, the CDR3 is TGTGCCAGCAGTTCTTCTAGCGGGGGTACAGATACGCAGTATTTT.

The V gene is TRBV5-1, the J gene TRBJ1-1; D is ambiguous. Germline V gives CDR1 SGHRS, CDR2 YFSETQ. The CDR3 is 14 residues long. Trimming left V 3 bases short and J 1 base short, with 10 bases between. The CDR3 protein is CASSYGLTNTEAFF. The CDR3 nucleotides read TGCGCCAGCAGCTACGGACTTACGAACACTGAAGCTTTCTTT.

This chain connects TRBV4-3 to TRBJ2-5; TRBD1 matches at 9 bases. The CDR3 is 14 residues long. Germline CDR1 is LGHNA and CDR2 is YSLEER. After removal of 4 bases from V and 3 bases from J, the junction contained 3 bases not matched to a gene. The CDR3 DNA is TGCGCCAGCAGCCGGGACAGGGTAGAAGAGACCCAGTACTTC. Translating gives CASSRDRVEETQYF.

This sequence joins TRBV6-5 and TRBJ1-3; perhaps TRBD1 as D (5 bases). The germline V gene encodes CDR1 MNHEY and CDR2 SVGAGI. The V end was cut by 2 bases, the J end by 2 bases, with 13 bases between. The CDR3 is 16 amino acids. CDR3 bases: TGTGCCAGCAGTTACCGGGGGGGGAGCACTGGAAACACCATATATTTT. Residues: CASSYRGGSTGNTIYF.